The clone carrying this T cell receptor beta chain appeared a few times. In germline, CDR1 is MNHEY, CDR2 SVGAGI. Germline trimming cut 5 bases from V and 4 bases from J; bases unmatched to any gene: 11. This CDR3 has 16 amino acids. This specimen belongs to a study of T-cell reconstitution after alpha-beta-depleted transplantation in children. TCRbeta library construction was performed incorporating unique molecular identifiers. TCRdb fed the PCR reads into MiXCR, producing one record per CDR3 protein. The data show over 550,000 distinct CDR3 sequences, with under 12% seen just once and less than 5% held by the top ten.

V is TRBV6-5 and J is TRBJ1-5, with 7 bases matching TRBD1. This TCR derives from a human donor who donated a stem cell graft to a child with acute myeloid leukemia. The sequenced sample was PBMCs from the stem cell graft donor, obtained from the stem cell graft. Written as DNA, the CDR3 is TGTGCCAGCAGTAGTACTCAGGGACAGTTAAATCAGCCCCAGCATTTT. The encoded protein is CASSSTQGQLNQPQHF.